The clone carrying this TCR beta chain was counted ten times or more. The CDR3 spans 15 residues. Trimming removed 0 bases from V and 4 bases from J, with 11 bases in between. Germline CDR1 MRHNA, CDR2 SNTAGT. The data were taken from a study of T cells after yellow fever vaccination. TCRdb itself ran the 5' RACE reads through MiXCR, one entry per CDR3 protein. This table holds about 73,000 distinct CDR3 sequences, just under 8% found once. This rearrangement joins TRBV6-4 to TRBJ2-3, with D hard to call. The material sequenced was CD8+ T cells sorted from PBMCs, taken on the day of the yellow fever booster vaccination. This clonotype originated in a man in his thirties or forties who received the YFV17D yellow fever vaccine. CDR3 sequence reads: CASSDSSMGSDTQYF. DNA for the CDR3: TGTGCCAGCAGTGACTCCAGCATGGGGTCAGATACGCAGTATTTT.